The present entry profiles one T cell receptor beta chain with its context. The antigen is not known. This entry belongs to a study of T cells after yellow fever vaccination. Study-wide points: Booster sampling recovered most clones from primary vaccination (96% CD4, just over 85% CD8).

The germline V gene encodes CDR1 DFQATT and CDR2 SNEGSKA (reference sequence). The CDR3 totals 15 residues. Germline trimming cut 4 bases from V and 0 bases from J; bases unmatched to any gene: 9. UMIs and a universal primer site were added when TCR cDNA was made by 5'RACE template switching. MiXCR, applied by TCRdb to the 5' RACE reads, yields one record per CDR3 protein. This table has under 150,000 distinct CDR3 sequences, 7.7% appearing once. The receptor was derived from a young man who received the YFV17D yellow fever vaccine. The input for sequencing was CD4+ T cells sorted from PBMCs, taken 5 days after the yellow fever booster vaccination. The V and J genes are TRBV20-1 and TRBJ2-7, with 7 bases identical to TRBD2. CDR3 sequence (DNA): TGCAGTGCTACCCATCCAGCGGGGAGCTCCTACGAGCAGTACTTC. Translated: CSATHPAGSSYEQYF.